In this sample, the clone carrying this T cell receptor beta chain turned up many times. Per the authors' pipeline: The authors estimated nucleated cell counts from reference gene primer amplification. Using immunoSEQ multiplex PCR, the repertoire was profiled, and TCRdb retains in-frame clones only, with some absent. V, J and clone size are taken as reported in that table, and D and trimming were inferred from the DNA itself. The top ten clones hold 7.2% of a sample with some 240,000 clones, about three quarters of them seen once. The data were obtained in a study of blood T cell repertoires in COVID-19. Study information: From the United States, Italy and Spain came samples of acute and convalescent COVID-19. Sample material is recorded as cDNA or gDNA derived from T cells, B-cell-depleted T cells, or PBMCs.

Germline trimming cut 8 bases from V and 7 bases from J; bases unmatched to any gene: 11. Looked up from germline, CDR1 is SNHLY and CDR2 is FYNNEI. CDR3 size: 15 residues. The sample taken for sequencing was peripheral blood. The TCR sequence derives from a woman between 70 and 85 years old with acute or convalescent COVID-19. This sequence joins TRBV2 and TRBJ1-4; 9 bases are a match to TRBD1. CDR3 sequence reads: CASDQRGTGREKLFF. The CDR3 DNA reads as TGTGCCAGCGACCAAAGAGGGACAGGGCGTGAAAAACTGTTTTTT.